This T cell receptor (beta chain) was recovered during a study of CD8 T cells in ankylosing spondylitis. Study-level findings and limits: Within peripheral blood, clones linked to disease were CD8+ and relatively rare. One TCR beta motif, made up of under ten highly homologous variants, appeared characteristic of ankylosing spondylitis blood.

This clonotype was counted between two and nine times. Antigen specificity is unknown. A single record per CDR3 protein comes from TCRdb applying MiXCR to the 5' RACE reads. In the table there are approximately 500,000 distinct CDR3 sequences, about 12% of which are singletons. Per the germline V gene, CDR1 is SEHNR and CDR2 is FQNEAQ (reference sequence). CDR3 size: 13 residues. The germline V and J ends were trimmed by 2 bases and 4 bases, with 8 bases remaining between them. The sequence came from a male donor with ankylosing spondylitis. The sequencing input was blood, either unsorted or a sorted T cell fraction (not recorded which). This rearrangement joins TRBV7-9 to TRBJ1-2, with D tentatively TRBD1 (5 bases). CDR3 amino acids: CASSLRGGYGYTF. CDR3 nucleotide sequence: TGTGCCAGCAGCTTAAGGGGTGGCTATGGCTACACCTTC. The full variable domain, rest sourced from reference TRBV7-9 and TRBJ1-2, is DTGVSQNPRHKITKRGQNVTFRCDPISEHNRLYWYRQTLGQGPEFLTYFQNEAQLEKSRLLSDRFSAERPKGSFSTLEIQRTEQGDSAMYLCASSLRGGYGYTFGSGTRLTVV.